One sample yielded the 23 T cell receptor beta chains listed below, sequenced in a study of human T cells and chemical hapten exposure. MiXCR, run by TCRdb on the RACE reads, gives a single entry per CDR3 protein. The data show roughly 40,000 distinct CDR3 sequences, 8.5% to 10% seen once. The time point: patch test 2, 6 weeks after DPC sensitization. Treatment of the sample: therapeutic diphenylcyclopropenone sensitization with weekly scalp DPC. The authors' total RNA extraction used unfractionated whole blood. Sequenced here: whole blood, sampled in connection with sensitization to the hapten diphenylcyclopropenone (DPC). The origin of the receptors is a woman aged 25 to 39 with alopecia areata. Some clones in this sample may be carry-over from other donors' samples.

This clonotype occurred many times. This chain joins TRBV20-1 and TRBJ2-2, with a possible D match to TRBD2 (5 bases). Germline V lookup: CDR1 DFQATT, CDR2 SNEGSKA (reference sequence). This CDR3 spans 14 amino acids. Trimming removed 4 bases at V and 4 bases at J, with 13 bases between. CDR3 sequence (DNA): TGCAGTGCTAACGAGGGTGGCGGCACCGGGGAGCTGTTTTTT. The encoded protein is CSANEGGGTGELFF.

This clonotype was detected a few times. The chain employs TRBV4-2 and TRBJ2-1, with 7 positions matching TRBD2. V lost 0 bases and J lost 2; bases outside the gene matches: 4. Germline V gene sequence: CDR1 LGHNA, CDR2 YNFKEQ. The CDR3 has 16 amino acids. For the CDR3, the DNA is TGTGCCAGCAGCCAAGACTGGACTAGGCCCTACAATGAGCAGTTCTTC. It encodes CASSQDWTRPYNEQFF.

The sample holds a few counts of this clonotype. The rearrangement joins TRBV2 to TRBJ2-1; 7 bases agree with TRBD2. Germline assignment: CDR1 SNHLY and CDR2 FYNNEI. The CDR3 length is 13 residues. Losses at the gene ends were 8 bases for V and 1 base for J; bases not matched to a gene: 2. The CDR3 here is CASGGESYNEQFF. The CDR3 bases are TGTGCCAGCGGGGGGGAATCCTACAATGAGCAGTTCTTC.

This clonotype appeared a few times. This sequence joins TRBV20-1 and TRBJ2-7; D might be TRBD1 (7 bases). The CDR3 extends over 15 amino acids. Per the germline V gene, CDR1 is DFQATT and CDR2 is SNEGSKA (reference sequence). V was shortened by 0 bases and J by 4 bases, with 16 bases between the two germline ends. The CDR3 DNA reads TGCAGTGCTAGAGATCGGGGCCAGGGGGGATACGAGCAGTACTTC. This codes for CSARDRGQGGYEQYF.

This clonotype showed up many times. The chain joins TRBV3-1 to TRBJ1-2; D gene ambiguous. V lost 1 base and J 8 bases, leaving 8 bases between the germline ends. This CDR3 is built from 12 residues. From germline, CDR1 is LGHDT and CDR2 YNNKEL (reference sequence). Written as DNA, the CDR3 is TGTGCCAGCAGCCAAGGGGGTCGAGGCTACACCTTC. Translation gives CASSQGGRGYTF. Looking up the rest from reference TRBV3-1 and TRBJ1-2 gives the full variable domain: DTAVSQTPKYLVTQMGNDKSIKCEQNLGHDTMYWYKQDSKKFLKIMFSYNNKELIINETVPNRFSPKSPDKAHLNLHINSLELGDSAVYFCASSQGGRGYTFGSGTRLTVV.

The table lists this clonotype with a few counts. CDR3 region: CASSSPGQGAYEQYF. CDR3 nucleotide sequence: TGTGCCAGCAGCTCCCCGGGACAGGGGGCCTACGAGCAGTACTTC. J is TRBJ2-7 and V is TRBV5-4; 11 nucleotides agree with TRBD1. V lost 3 bases, J lost 2 bases, and 4 bases stayed unmatched. CDR3 size: 15 residues. From germline, CDR1 is SGHNT and CDR2 YYREEE (reference sequence).

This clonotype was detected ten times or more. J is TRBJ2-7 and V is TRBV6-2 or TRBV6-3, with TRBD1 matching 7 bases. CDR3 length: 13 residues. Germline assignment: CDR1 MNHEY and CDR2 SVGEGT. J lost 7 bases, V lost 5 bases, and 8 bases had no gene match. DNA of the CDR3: TGTGCCAGCAGTCCCGACAGGGTGAGGGAGCAGTACTTC. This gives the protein CASSPDRVREQYF.

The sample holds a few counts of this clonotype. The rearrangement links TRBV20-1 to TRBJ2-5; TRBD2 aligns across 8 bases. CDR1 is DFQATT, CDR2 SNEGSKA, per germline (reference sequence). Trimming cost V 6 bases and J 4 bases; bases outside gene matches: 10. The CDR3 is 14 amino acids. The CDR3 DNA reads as TGCAGTGCCGCGGGGGGACGGGTGGTAGAGACCCAGTACTTC. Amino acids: CSAAGGRVVETQYF.

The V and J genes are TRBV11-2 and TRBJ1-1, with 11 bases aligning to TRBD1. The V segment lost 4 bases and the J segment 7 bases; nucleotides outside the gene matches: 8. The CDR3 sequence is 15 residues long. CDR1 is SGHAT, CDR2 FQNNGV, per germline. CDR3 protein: CASSSPGTGGLEAFF. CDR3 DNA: TGTGCCAGCAGCTCCCCTGGGACAGGGGGGCTTGAAGCTTTCTTT.

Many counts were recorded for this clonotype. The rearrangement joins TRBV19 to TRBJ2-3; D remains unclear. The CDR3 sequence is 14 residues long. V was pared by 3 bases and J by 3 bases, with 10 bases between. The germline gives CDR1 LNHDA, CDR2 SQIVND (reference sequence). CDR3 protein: CASSIAVATDTQYF. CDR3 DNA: TGTGCCAGTAGTATTGCGGTAGCAACAGATACGCAGTATTTT.

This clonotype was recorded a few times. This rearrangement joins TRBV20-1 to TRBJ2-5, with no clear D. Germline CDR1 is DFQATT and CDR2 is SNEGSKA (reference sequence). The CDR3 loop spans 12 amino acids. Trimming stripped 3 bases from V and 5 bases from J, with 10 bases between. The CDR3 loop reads CSASVAVETQYF. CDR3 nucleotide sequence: TGCAGTGCTAGTGTTGCGGTGGAGACCCAGTACTTC.

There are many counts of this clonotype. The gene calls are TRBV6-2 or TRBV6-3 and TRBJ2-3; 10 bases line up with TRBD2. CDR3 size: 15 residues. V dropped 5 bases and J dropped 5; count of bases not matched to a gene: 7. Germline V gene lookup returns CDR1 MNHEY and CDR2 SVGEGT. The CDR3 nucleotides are TGTGCCAGCAGTGATACCGGGACTAGCGAAGATACGCAGTATTTT. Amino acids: CASSDTGTSEDTQYF.

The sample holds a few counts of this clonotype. CDR3 loop: CASSPGQTTEQYF. The CDR3 bases are TGTGCCAGCTCACCGGGACAGACCACAGAGCAGTACTTC. V gene TRBV18 combines with J gene TRBJ2-7, with 7 bases matching TRBD1. V shed 3 bases, J shed 7 bases, and the junction held 6 bases outside the gene matches. In germline, CDR1 is KGHSH, CDR2 LQKENI. The CDR3 totals 13 residues.

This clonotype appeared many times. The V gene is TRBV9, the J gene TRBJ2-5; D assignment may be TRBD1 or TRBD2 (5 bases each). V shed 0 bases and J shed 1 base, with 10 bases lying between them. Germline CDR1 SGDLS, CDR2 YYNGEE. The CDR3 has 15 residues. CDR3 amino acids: CASSVGGRFQETQYF. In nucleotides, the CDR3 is TGTGCCAGCAGCGTAGGGGGACGGTTCCAAGAGACCCAGTACTTC. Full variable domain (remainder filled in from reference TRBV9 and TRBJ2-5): DSGVTQTPKHLITATGQRVTLRCSPRSGDLSVYWYQQSLDQGLQFLIQYYNGEERAKGNILERFSAQQFPDLHSELNLSSLELGDSALYFCASSVGGRFQETQYFGPGTRLLVL.

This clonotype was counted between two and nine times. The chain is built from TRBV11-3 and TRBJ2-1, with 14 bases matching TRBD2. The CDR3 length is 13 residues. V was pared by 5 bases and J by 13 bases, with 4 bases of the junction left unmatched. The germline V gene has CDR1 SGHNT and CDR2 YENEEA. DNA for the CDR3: TGTGCCAGCAGCCTGGGACTAGCGGGGGCTCAGTTCTTC. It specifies CASSLGLAGAQFF.

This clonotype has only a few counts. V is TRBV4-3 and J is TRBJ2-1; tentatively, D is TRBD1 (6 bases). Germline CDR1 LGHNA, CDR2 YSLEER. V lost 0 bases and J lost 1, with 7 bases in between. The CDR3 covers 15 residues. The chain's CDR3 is CASSQDRGSYNEQFF. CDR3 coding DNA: TGCGCCAGCAGCCAAGACAGGGGTTCCTACAATGAGCAGTTCTTC.

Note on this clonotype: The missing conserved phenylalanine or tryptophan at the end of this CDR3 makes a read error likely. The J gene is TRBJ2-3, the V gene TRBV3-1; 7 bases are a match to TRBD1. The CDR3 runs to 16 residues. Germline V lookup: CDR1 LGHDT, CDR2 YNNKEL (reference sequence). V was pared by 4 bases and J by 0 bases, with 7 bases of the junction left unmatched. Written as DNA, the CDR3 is TGTGCCAGCAGCCGAGAGACAGGGCGTAGCACAGATACGCAGTATTAT. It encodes CASSRETGRSTDTQYY.

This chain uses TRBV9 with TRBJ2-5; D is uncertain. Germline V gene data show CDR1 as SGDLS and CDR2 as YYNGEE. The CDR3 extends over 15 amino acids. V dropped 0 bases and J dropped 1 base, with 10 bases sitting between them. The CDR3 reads CASSVGPVSQETQYF. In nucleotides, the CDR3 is TGTGCCAGCAGCGTAGGCCCCGTCAGCCAAGAGACCCAGTACTTC. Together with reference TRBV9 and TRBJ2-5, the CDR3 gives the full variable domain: DSGVTQTPKHLITATGQRVTLRCSPRSGDLSVYWYQQSLDQGLQFLIQYYNGEERAKGNILERFSAQQFPDLHSELNLSSLELGDSALYFCASSVGPVSQETQYFGPGTRLLVL.

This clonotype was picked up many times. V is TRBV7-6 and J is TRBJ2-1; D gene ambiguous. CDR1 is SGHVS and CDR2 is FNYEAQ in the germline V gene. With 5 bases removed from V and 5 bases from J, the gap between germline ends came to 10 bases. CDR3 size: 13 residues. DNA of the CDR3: TGTGCCAGCAGCCATTCATGGGACAATGAGCAGTTCTTC. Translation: CASSHSWDNEQFF.

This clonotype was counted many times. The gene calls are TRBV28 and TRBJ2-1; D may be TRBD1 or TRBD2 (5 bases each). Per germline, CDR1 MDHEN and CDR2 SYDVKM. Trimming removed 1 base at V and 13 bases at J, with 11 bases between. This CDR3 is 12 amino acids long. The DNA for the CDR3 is TGTGCCAGCAGTTTATTAGGGGACGTCCAGTTCTTC. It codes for CASSLLGDVQFF.

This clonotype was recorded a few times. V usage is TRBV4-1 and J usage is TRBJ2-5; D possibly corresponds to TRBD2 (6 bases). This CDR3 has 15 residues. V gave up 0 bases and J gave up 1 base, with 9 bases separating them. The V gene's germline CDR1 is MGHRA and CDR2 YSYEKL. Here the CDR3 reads CASSQEAGRQETQYF. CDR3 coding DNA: TGCGCCAGCAGCCAAGAAGCGGGCCGCCAAGAGACCCAGTACTTC.

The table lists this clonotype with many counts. The CDR3 DNA sequence: TGCAGTGCTGGAGGACAGGGGGATCAGCCCCAGCATTTT. This translates into CSAGGQGDQPQHF. This sequence joins TRBV20-1 and TRBJ1-5; TRBD1 agrees at 10 bases. The CDR3 is 13 amino acids. Germline V gene lookup returns CDR1 DFQATT and CDR2 SNEGSKA (reference sequence). V lost 5 bases to trimming and J lost 5 bases; unmatched junction nucleotides: 3.

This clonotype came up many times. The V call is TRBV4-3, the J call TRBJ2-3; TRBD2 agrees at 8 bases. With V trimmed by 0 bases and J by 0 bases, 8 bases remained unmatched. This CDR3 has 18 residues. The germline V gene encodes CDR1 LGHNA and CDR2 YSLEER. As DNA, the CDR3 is TGCGCCAGCAGCCAAGACGATAAGCGGGGGCTTAGCACAGATACGCAGTATTTT. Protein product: CASSQDDKRGLSTDTQYF.